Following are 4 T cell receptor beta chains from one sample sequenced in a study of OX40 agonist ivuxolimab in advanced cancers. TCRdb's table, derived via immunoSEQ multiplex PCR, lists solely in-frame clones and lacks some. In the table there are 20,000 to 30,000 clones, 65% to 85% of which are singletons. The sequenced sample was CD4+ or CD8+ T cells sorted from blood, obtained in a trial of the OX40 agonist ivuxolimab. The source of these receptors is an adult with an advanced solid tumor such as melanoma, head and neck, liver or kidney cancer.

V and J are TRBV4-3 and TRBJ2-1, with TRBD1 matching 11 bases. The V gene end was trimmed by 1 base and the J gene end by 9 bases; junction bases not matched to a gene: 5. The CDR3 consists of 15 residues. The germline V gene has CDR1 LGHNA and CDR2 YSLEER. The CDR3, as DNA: TGCGCCAGCAGCCAAGGGACAGGGGGCTTTTTTGAGCAGTTCTTC. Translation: CASSQGTGGFFEQFF.

The CDR3 here is CASSFGSQDGYTF. CDR3 bases: TGTGCCAGCAGCTTCGGGAGTCAGGATGGCTACACCTTC. V gene TRBV5-6 combines with J gene TRBJ1-2; no reliable D call. Germline V lookup: CDR1 SGHDT, CDR2 YYEEEE. Trimming took 2 bases from V and 6 from J, leaving 11 bases between them. This CDR3 has 13 residues.

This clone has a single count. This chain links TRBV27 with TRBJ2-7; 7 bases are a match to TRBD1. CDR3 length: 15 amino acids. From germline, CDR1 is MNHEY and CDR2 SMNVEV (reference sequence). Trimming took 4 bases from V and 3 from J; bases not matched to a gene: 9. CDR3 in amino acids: CASSSSDRPHYEQYF. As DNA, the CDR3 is TGTGCCAGCAGTTCCTCGGACAGGCCTCACTACGAGCAGTACTTC.

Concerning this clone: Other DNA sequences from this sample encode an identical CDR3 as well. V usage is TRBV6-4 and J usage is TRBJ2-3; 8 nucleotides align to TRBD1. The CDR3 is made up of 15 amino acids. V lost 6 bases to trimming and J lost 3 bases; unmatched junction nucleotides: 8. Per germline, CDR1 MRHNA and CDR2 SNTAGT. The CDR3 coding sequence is TGTGCCAGCAGCGATGGACAGGGTGGGACAGATACGCAGTATTTT. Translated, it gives CASSDGQGGTDTQYF.